The 11 T cell receptor beta chains presented below share a single source sample, sequenced in a study of T-cell reconstitution after alpha-beta-depleted transplantation in children. It was with unique molecular identifiers that the TCRbeta library was prepared. From the PCR reads, TCRdb called clonotypes with MiXCR, one entry per CDR3 protein. The table records some 640,000 distinct CDR3 sequences, 16% of them present only once. The source material was PBMCs from the stem cell graft donor, sampled from the stem cell graft. The receptors here all came from a human donor who donated a stem cell graft to a child with acute myeloid leukemia.

In its sample, this clonotype was seen a few times. J is TRBJ2-7 and V is TRBV12-3 or TRBV12-4; tentative D call: TRBD1 (5 bases). This CDR3 is 16 amino acids long. The ends were cut back, 1 base at V and 1 base at J, with 14 bases in the middle. CDR3 bases: TGTGCCAGCAGTTTAGGGGCAGGGTTAGGATCCTACGAGCAGTACTTC. It is translated as CASSLGAGLGSYEQYF.

This clonotype has just a few counts. The V gene is TRBV6-5, the J gene TRBJ2-1; TRBD2 matches at 7 bases. The V gene's germline CDR1 is MNHEY and CDR2 SVGAGI. This CDR3 has 17 residues. Trimming took 2 bases from V and 0 from J; bases not matched to a gene: 7. The CDR3 region has the DNA TGTGCCAGCAGTTACGCCACGGGGGGAAGCTCCTACAATGAGCAGTTCTTC. Translating gives CASSYATGGSSYNEQFF.

V gene TRBV12-3 or TRBV12-4 combines with J gene TRBJ2-3; unclear D gene. V lost 8 bases to trimming and J lost 3 bases, with 15 bases between them. CDR3 size: 14 residues. Here the CDR3 reads CASAPGLGTDTQYF. CDR3 nucleotide sequence: TGTGCCAGCGCCCCCGGCCTAGGGACAGATACGCAGTATTTT.

J is TRBJ1-2 and V is TRBV12-3 or TRBV12-4; maybe TRBD1 (5 bases). The ends were cut back, 7 bases at V and 7 bases at J, with 13 bases in the middle. There are 12 residues in the CDR3. CDR3 in amino acids: CASMGGDGGYTF. Here the CDR3 DNA reads TGTGCCAGCATGGGAGGGGACGGTGGCTACACCTTC.

This clonotype was detected a few times. The genes are TRBV5-1 and TRBJ2-2, with a possible D match to TRBD2 (5 bases). Between the trimmed V and J ends, which lost 7 bases and 3 bases, there was a span of 13 bases. Per germline, CDR1 SGHRS and CDR2 YFSETQ. CDR3 length equals 14 residues. The CDR3 is CASCPGADTGELFF. CDR3 nucleotides: TGCGCCAGCTGCCCCGGAGCGGACACCGGGGAGCTGTTTTTT.

The V and J genes are TRBV20-1 and TRBJ2-5, with TRBD2 matching 7 bases. CDR1 is DFQATT and CDR2 is SNEGSKA in the germline V gene (reference sequence). Trimming at V came to 2 bases and at J to 1 base, leaving 10 bases not matched to a gene. This CDR3 has 16 amino acids. The CDR3, as DNA: TGCAGTGCTAGAAGTCGTTCTAGCGGACTCCAAGAGACCCAGTACTTC. Residues: CSARSRSSGLQETQYF.

This clonotype was seen a handful of times. The J gene is TRBJ2-4, the V gene TRBV4-2; the D gene could be TRBD1 or TRBD2 (6 bases each). The germline CDR1 and CDR2 sequences are LGHNA and YNFKEQ. V gave up 2 bases and J gave up 4 bases, with 15 bases separating them. This CDR3 is 16 amino acids long. CDR3: CASSQPREGGKNIQYF. The CDR3 nucleotides read TGTGCCAGCAGCCAACCGAGGGAAGGGGGGAAAAACATTCAGTACTTC.

The chain combines TRBV29-1 with TRBJ2-3, with no clear D. CDR3 length: 13 residues. V shed 5 bases and J shed 0 bases, with 9 bases lying between them. Per the germline V gene, CDR1 is SQVTM and CDR2 is ANQGSEA. CDR3: CSVKGRSTDTQYF. The CDR3, as DNA: TGCAGCGTTAAAGGGCGGAGCACAGATACGCAGTATTTT.

This clonotype appeared once. The chain uses TRBV6-1 and TRBJ2-7; 8 nucleotides match TRBD2. Germline lookup yields CDR1 MNHNS and CDR2 SASEGT. Germline trimming cut 5 bases from V and 6 bases from J; bases unmatched to any gene: 9. This CDR3 region has 14 residues. The CDR3 sequence is CASSRSGGRGEQYF. The CDR3 nucleotides read TGTGCCAGCAGTCGCAGCGGGGGAAGAGGCGAGCAGTACTTC.

This sequence joins TRBV4-2 and TRBJ2-1; 7 bases match TRBD2. V shed 1 base, J shed 3 bases, and the junction held 6 bases outside the gene matches. The germline CDR1 and CDR2 sequences are LGHNA and YNFKEQ. The CDR3 contains 16 residues. The chain's CDR3 is CASSQARGRYYNEQFF. As DNA, the CDR3 is TGTGCCAGCAGCCAAGCGCGGGGGAGGTACTACAATGAGCAGTTCTTC.

This clonotype has ten or more counts. The chain recombines TRBV5-5 with TRBJ1-1; 7 positions agree with TRBD1. The V and J ends lost 9 bases and 6 bases, in that order; junction bases with no gene match: 14. The CDR3 has 14 residues. Germline values: CDR1 SGHKS, CDR2 YYEKEE (reference sequence). In DNA form, the CDR3 reads TGTGCCACCACACAGGGGCATAGCGGGCCTGAAGCTTTCTTT. It encodes CATTQGHSGPEAFF.